This is a list of T cell receptor beta chains from one sample in a study of regulatory T cells in long-lasting Graves disease. TCRdb reprocessed the multiplex PCR reads via MiXCR and lists one record per CDR3 protein. The table has about 520,000 distinct CDR3 sequences, about 12% seen once. The data were also submitted as part of a second study, on T cells in Graves' hyperthyroidism and ophthalmopathy.

Sequenced material: peripheral blood mononuclear cells (PBMCs), taken at new diagnosis, from a patient treated with antithyroid drugs. These receptors all stem from a woman younger than 45 with Graves disease. Each CDR3 is given with its conserved first and last residue. Fields, in order: D gene, V gene, J gene, clone size, CDR3 protein, CDR3 DNA. The D gene is left open where the match is weak. The size entry is marked missing in some rows and otherwise reads once, few, many or a size class.

D gene: NA
V gene: TRBV5-8
J gene: TRBJ2-2
clone size: few
CDR3 protein: CASRKVRRAPGELFF
CDR3 DNA: TGTGCCAGCAGGAAAGTGCGGAGGGCCCCCGGGGAGCTGTTTTTT

D gene: TRBD2
V gene: TRBV10-2
J gene: TRBJ2-3
clone size: many
CDR3 protein: CASSLSSGIADTQYF
CDR3 DNA: TGCGCCAGCAGTTTATCTAGCGGGATCGCAGATACGCAGTATTTT

D gene: TRBD2
V gene: TRBV28
J gene: TRBJ2-7
clone size: many
CDR3 protein: CASSCLGLAQIPYEQYF
CDR3 DNA: TGTGCCAGCAGTTGTCTGGGACTAGCACAAATTCCCTACGAGCAGTACTTC

D gene: NA
V gene: TRBV30
J gene: TRBJ1-1
clone size: NA
CDR3 protein: CAWSEGHSNTEAFF
CDR3 DNA: TGTGCCTGGAGTGAGGGACACTCGAACACTGAAGCTTTCTTT

D gene: NA
V gene: TRBV7-9
J gene: TRBJ1-4
clone size: NA
CDR3 protein: CASSRSQSTNEKLFF
CDR3 DNA: TGTGCCAGCAGCCGATCTCAGAGTACTAATGAAAAACTGTTTTTT

D gene: NA
V gene: TRBV28
J gene: TRBJ1-5
clone size: many
CDR3 protein: CASSLYGTGRNQPQHF
CDR3 DNA: TGTGCCAGCAGTTTGTATGGGACTGGGCGCAATCAGCCCCAGCATTTT

D gene: NA
V gene: TRBV27
J gene: TRBJ2-7
clone size: many
CDR3 protein: CASRLQGLGEQYF
CDR3 DNA: TGTGCCAGCAGATTACAGGGTCTGGGGGAGCAGTACTTC

D gene: TRBD2
V gene: TRBV18
J gene: TRBJ2-5
clone size: many
CDR3 protein: CASSRSRLADRETQYF
CDR3 DNA: TGTGCCAGCTCGCGTTCACGACTAGCGGATAGGGAGACCCAGTACTTC

D gene: TRBD2
V gene: TRBV6-1
J gene: TRBJ2-7
clone size: NA
CDR3 protein: CASTGGVTYEQYF
CDR3 DNA: TGTGCCAGCACCGGGGGGGTTACCTACGAGCAGTACTTC

D gene: NA
V gene: TRBV4-2
J gene: TRBJ2-1
clone size: few
CDR3 protein: CASSQAAGQSSYNEQFF
CDR3 DNA: TGTGCCAGCAGCCAAGCGGCAGGACAGAGCTCCTACAATGAGCAGTTCTTC

D gene: NA
V gene: TRBV12-5
J gene: TRBJ1-1
clone size: NA
CDR3 protein: CASALGGAEAFF
CDR3 DNA: TGTGCTAGTGCCTTGGGGGGCGCTGAAGCTTTCTTT

D gene: NA
V gene: TRBV27
J gene: TRBJ1-1
clone size: many
CDR3 protein: CASSSPQNTEAFF
CDR3 DNA: TGTGCCAGCAGTTCGCCACAGAACACTGAAGCTTTCTTT

D gene: NA
V gene: TRBV7-9
J gene: TRBJ1-1
clone size: many
CDR3 protein: CASSLRSGGLNTEAFF
CDR3 DNA: TGTGCCAGCAGCTTGCGATCCGGCGGATTGAACACTGAAGCTTTCTTT

D gene: NA
V gene: TRBV3-1
J gene: TRBJ1-4
clone size: few
CDR3 protein: CASSQESGLNEKLFF
CDR3 DNA: TGTGCCAGCAGCCAAGAATCGGGCCTCAATGAAAAACTGTTTTTT

D gene: TRBD2
V gene: TRBV19
J gene: TRBJ2-1
clone size: NA
CDR3 protein: CASSILGGSYEQFF
CDR3 DNA: TGTGCCAGTAGTATTCTTGGCGGGAGTTATGAGCAGTTCTTC

D gene: NA
V gene: TRBV3-1
J gene: TRBJ1-1
clone size: many
CDR3 protein: CASSQRAVGWGAFF
CDR3 DNA: TGTGCCAGCAGCCAAAGGGCAGTCGGTTGGGGTGCTTTCTTT

D gene: NA
V gene: TRBV2
J gene: TRBJ1-3
clone size: many
CDR3 protein: CAILGLKSDSGNTIYF
CDR3 DNA: TGTGCCATCCTCGGGCTAAAATCCGACTCTGGAAACACCATATATTTT

D gene: TRBD2
V gene: TRBV4-2
J gene: TRBJ2-3
clone size: many
CDR3 protein: CASSQEIRLAGVDTQYF
CDR3 DNA: TGTGCCAGCAGCCAAGAAATACGACTAGCGGGAGTAGATACGCAGTATTTT

D gene: NA
V gene: TRBV29-1
J gene: TRBJ2-3
clone size: NA
CDR3 protein: CSVIPTGAYSTDTQYF
CDR3 DNA: TGCAGCGTTATCCCCACGGGGGCTTACAGCACAGATACGCAGTATTTT

D gene: NA
V gene: TRBV30
J gene: TRBJ1-2
clone size: many
CDR3 protein: CAWSGGRSYGYTF
CDR3 DNA: TGTGCCTGGAGTGGGGGCCGATCCTATGGCTACACCTTC

D gene: NA
V gene: TRBV6-9
J gene: TRBJ2-3
clone size: few
CDR3 protein: CASSYGTASTDTQYF
CDR3 DNA: TGTGCCAGCAGTTACGGAACTGCTAGCACAGATACGCAGTATTTT

D gene: TRBD1
V gene: TRBV20-1
J gene: TRBJ2-5
clone size: few
CDR3 protein: CSANRGARETQYF
CDR3 DNA: TGCAGTGCTAACAGGGGGGCCCGGGAGACCCAGTACTTC

D gene: NA
V gene: TRBV2
J gene: TRBJ2-7
clone size: NA
CDR3 protein: CASGMQQYF
CDR3 DNA: TGTGCCAGCGGGATGCAGCAGTACTTC

D gene: NA
V gene: TRBV13
J gene: TRBJ2-1
clone size: few
CDR3 protein: CASSHGTGPYNEQFF
CDR3 DNA: TGTGCCAGCAGCCATGGGACGGGACCCTACAATGAGCAGTTCTTC

D gene: NA
V gene: TRBV30
J gene: TRBJ1-1
clone size: many
CDR3 protein: CAWVPIGQKNTEAFF
CDR3 DNA: TGTGCCTGGGTTCCGATTGGACAGAAGAACACTGAAGCTTTCTTT

D gene: TRBD1
V gene: TRBV19
J gene: TRBJ2-7
clone size: many
CDR3 protein: CASSMGPGTGVSYEQYF
CDR3 DNA: TGTGCCAGTAGTATGGGCCCAGGGACAGGGGTGTCCTACGAGCAGTACTTC

D gene: TRBD1
V gene: TRBV2
J gene: TRBJ1-2
clone size: NA
CDR3 protein: CASSESPGGTGGYTF
CDR3 DNA: TGTGCCAGCAGTGAATCCCCAGGGGGCACGGGAGGCTACACCTTC

D gene: NA
V gene: TRBV6-9
J gene: TRBJ1-2
clone size: many
CDR3 protein: CASSYGQVNYGYTF
CDR3 DNA: TGTGCCAGCAGTTACGGGCAGGTCAACTATGGCTACACCTTC

D gene: NA
V gene: TRBV30
J gene: TRBJ2-5
clone size: many
CDR3 protein: CAWSWGETQYF
CDR3 DNA: TGTGCCTGGAGTTGGGGAGAGACCCAGTACTTC

D gene: TRBD2
V gene: TRBV6-1
J gene: TRBJ2-1
clone size: NA
CDR3 protein: CASSYGGVKSSYNEQFF
CDR3 DNA: TGTGCCAGCAGCTACGGGGGGGTTAAGAGCTCCTACAATGAGCAGTTCTTC